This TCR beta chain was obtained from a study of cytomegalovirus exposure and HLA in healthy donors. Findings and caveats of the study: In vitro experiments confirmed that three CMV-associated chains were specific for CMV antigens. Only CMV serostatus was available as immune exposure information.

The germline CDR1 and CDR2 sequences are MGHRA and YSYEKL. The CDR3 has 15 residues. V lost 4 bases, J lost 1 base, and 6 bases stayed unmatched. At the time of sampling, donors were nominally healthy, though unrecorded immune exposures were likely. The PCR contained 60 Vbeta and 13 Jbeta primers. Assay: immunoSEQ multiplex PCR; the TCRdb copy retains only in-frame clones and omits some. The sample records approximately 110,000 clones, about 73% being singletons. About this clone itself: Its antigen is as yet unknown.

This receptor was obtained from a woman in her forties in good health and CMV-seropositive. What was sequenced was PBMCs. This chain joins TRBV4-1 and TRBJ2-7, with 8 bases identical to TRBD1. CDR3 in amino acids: CASSLDRGGSYEQYF. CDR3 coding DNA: TGCGCCAGCAGCCTTGACAGGGGTGGGTCCTACGAGCAGTACTTC.